This T cell receptor (beta chain) derives from a study of T cell repertoires in cytomegalovirus infection. Study-level background: Based on public TCR beta signatures, there were indications of CMV infection and of a matching HLA type. Study-wide results and caveats: CMV-specific TCR beta clonotypes restricted by HLA-C were the ones dominating the ex vivo response. There were carriers of CMV plus the relevant HLA, and cumulative public TCR beta family frequency identified them.

Points on this clonotype: Antigen specificity is unknown.

TCRdb ran MiXCR on the reads and lists one entry per CDR3 protein. The table records 450,000 to 600,000 distinct CDR3 sequences, 11% of them present only once. From germline, CDR1 is SGHTA and CDR2 FQGTGA. The CDR3 totals 15 residues. Trimming cost V 6 bases and J 7 bases, with 18 bases left between them. The rearrangement links TRBV7-3 to TRBJ2-2; D gene unclear. The TCR originated in a human donor in good health (CMV status not recorded). Some clones in this sample may be carry-over from other donors' samples. The specimen was PBMCs. In DNA form, the CDR3 reads TGTGCCAGCAGAGCTTACCGGGCCATAGGCGGGGAGCTGTTTTTT. Protein sequence: CASRAYRAIGGELFF.